This record looks at one TCR beta chain sequence and its context. Its antigen is not yet known. Per-base qualities were not stored, and no clone one base away is much larger. These data come from a study of shared clonotypes between healthy human individuals (TCRdb year 2020). Regarding the study in general: The cohort included three men and a couple of women between 18 and 49 years of age. Blood TCR repertoires of 5 or 6 healthy adults were deeply sequenced to estimate repertoire size and the extent of clonotype sharing between individuals. Libraries were prepared and TCR repertoires were sequenced by different laboratories using diverse techniques, in order to increase sequencing depth and limit assay-specific biases. Each donor's leukapheresis produced roughly between roughly 0.85 and 9.5 billion PBMCs. Findings and caveats that apply to the study as a whole: The small number of donors limited the genetic and exposure-history diversity represented. Sampling was restricted to blood, and TCR repertoires in tissues likely differ from the TCR repertoires found in blood. Pairwise subsampling led to the expectation that sequencing depth would affect the degree of clonotype sharing among donors.

The donors were healthy, HIV-negative adults with no recently reported acute infections or vaccinations. All donors were Caucasian adults living in Nashville, Tennessee, USA. For unsorted samples, around 85 million PBMCs were counted, and genomic DNA was extracted using the QIAamp DNA Blood Mini kit. Blood was obtained by leukapheresis, after which PBMCs were separated by Ficoll-Histopaque density gradient centrifugation and cryopreserved in liquid nitrogen vapor phase. TCR CDR3 regions were amplified from genomic DNA by multiplex PCR using the deep immunoSEQ assay. Extracted genomic DNA from each cell subset was spread evenly across all wells of several immunoSEQ 96-well plates, with each plate serving as a replicate. Each replicate PCR for unsorted PBMC received about 300 ng genomic DNA, equal to tens of thousands of T cell genomes. Unsorted PBMC genomic DNA was sequenced across ten immunoSEQ deep assay plates. The purified libraries were quantified using a Qubit 3.0 fluorometer, sized with a Bioanalyzer 2100, and then quantified again using the KAPA Library Quantification kit. A separate single-read 150-cycle Illumina NextSeq 550 flow cell was used to sequence each immunoSEQ 96-well plate. Regarding the original processing steps: Because only junctional sequences without quality scores were contained in the immunoSEQ output, filtering matching that applied to full-length reads could not be performed. To assign V/J genes and CDR3, sequences were annotated against IMGT germline references using PyIR, a Python wrapper for IgBLAST v1.9. Reads with weak V/J assignments (E-value above 1e-6), missing CDR3, stop codons, out-of-frame junctions, or ambiguous translated residues were removed. V3J clonotypes were defined by identical inferred V gene, J gene, and CDR3 amino acid sequence. Percentage overlap between repertoires was calculated by dividing the number of shared unique clonotypes by the size of the smaller repertoire. RTK rarefaction, the Chao1 estimator, and Recon v2.1 estimates of unobserved clonotypes were used to assess repertoire richness. TCRdb holds this immuneACCESS table with in-frame rearrangements only. Some clones are missing; in checked studies, unresolved V genes explain under half, and the rest has no known cause. V, J and clone size are those of that table, while D and trimming were read from the DNA. Across this sample there are fewer than 600,000 clones, with 79% seen only once. Jointly, the top ten make up approximately 12% of the sample.

Including the terminal cysteine and phenylalanine, the CDR3 comprises 14 residues. CDR3 DNA only is kept here, 42 bases in frame from base 1. V loses 4 bases, J loses 7 bases, and the germline ends lie 16 bases apart. Sequences LNHDA (CDR1) and SQIVND (CDR2) are obtained from the germline V gene (reference sequence). The chain is made from TRBV19 and TRBJ1-2; no D segment can be confidently identified. The source is a woman between 40 and 55 years old in good health. Some clones in this sample may be carry-over from other donors' samples. The sequencing input was PBMCs. The DNA sequence reads TGTGCCAGTAGTACTGCGCAACGGGAGCGTGGCTACACCTTC. It translates to CASSTAQRERGYTF.